This T cell receptor beta chain is drawn from a study of T cell responses to AZD1222 COVID-19 vaccine. About the research overall: Pooling covered second doses at about 4 or about 12 weeks.

Produced via immunoSEQ multiplex PCR; TCRdb's table is partial and in-frame only. The data hold about 200,000 clones, with about 90% observed a single time. Comments on this clone: Its cognate antigen is unknown.

Study-wide points: Two doses of AZD1222 preceded a rise in Spike-specific TCR breadth and depth. The donor group comprised mostly white British people and more females; the analysis possibly underestimated clonal diversity. The study reported that nearly half of spike-specific TCRs target unmutated variant regions.

The CDR3 covers 11 residues. V lost 7 bases, J lost 4 bases, and 7 bases lay in between. The chain joins TRBV12-3 or TRBV12-4 to TRBJ1-2, with D unresolved. Sequenced here: peripheral blood, sampled on day 0 of AZD1222 vaccination. The sequence derives from an adult in good health. CDR3 sequence (DNA): TGTGCCAGCATGTTTCTCTATGGCTACACCTTC. Translating it yields CASMFLYGYTF.